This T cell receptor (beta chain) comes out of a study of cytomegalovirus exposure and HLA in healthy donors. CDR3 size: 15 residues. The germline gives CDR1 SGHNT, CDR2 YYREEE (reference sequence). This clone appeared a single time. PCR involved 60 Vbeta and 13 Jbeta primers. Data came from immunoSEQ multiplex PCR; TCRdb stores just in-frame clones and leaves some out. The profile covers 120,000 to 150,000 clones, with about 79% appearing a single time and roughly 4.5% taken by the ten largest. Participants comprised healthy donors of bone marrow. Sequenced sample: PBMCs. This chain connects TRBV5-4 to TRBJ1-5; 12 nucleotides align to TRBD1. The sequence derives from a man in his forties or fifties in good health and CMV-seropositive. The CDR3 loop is CAFGGGQGANQPQHF. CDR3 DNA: TGTGCTTTTGGAGGGGGACAGGGGGCAAATCAGCCCCAGCATTTT.